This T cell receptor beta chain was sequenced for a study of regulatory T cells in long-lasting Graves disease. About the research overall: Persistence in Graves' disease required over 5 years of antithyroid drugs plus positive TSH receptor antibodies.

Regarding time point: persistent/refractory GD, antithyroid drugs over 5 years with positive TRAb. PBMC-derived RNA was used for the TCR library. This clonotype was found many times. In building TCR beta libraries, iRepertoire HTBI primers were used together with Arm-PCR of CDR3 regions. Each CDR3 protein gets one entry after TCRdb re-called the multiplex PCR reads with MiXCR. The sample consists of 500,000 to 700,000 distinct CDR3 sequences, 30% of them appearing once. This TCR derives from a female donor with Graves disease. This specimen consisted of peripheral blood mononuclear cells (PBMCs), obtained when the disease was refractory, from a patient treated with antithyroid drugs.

The CDR3 reads CASTLGYGRVQKLFF. The CDR3 bases are TGTGCCAGCACCTTAGGGTATGGGAGGGTTCAAAAACTGTTTTTT. The gene calls are TRBV12-3 or TRBV12-4 and TRBJ1-4; D ambiguous. There are 15 residues in the CDR3. The germline V and J ends were trimmed by 7 bases and 9 bases, with 21 bases remaining between them.